This is a list of T cell receptor beta chains from one sample in a study of T-cell reconstitution after alpha-beta-depleted transplantation in children. TCRdb used MiXCR to reprocess the PCR reads, holding one entry per CDR3 protein. The sample records about 91,000 distinct CDR3 sequences, 7.5% to 9.5% being singletons. The sequencing here drew on PBMCs from the stem cell graft donor, taken from the stem cell graft. The receptors originated from a human donor who donated a stem cell graft to a child with congenital amegakaryocytic thrombocytopenia. Both conserved end residues are part of each CDR3. The D gene is left open where the match is weak. For some rows the clone size is stated as once, few or many, or as a class when expanded; others skip it.

V,D,J,size,DNA,CDR3
TRBV3-1,-,TRBJ1-5,-,TGTGCCAGCAGCAAAACGGTCCAGCCCCAGCATTTT,CASSKTVQPQHF
TRBV29-1,TRBD1,TRBJ2-3,many,TGCAGCGCTTGGGAGACAGGGGCAGATACGCAGTATTTT,CSAWETGADTQYF
TRBV5-1,-,TRBJ2-5,many,TGCGCCAGCAGCTTGGCACCAGGGACACAAGAGACCCAGTACTTC,CASSLAPGTQETQYF
TRBV20-1,-,TRBJ1-4,many,TGCAGTGCTAGATCGTCCACTTTCAGTGTGCGCGGGGAAAAACTGTTTTTT,CSARSSTFSVRGEKLFF
TRBV7-3,-,TRBJ2-1,few,TGTGCCAGCAGCTCCTTGGCGGGTAGAGGTGAGCAGTTCTTC,CASSSLAGRGEQFF
TRBV5-1,-,TRBJ2-7,many,TGCGCCAGCGGGCAGGCAGGTGGGGAGCAGTACTTC,CASGQAGGEQYF
TRBV7-9,TRBD1,TRBJ2-2,-,TGTGCCAGCAGACTTGACAGGGGCTCCGGGGAGCTGTTTTTT,CASRLDRGSGELFF
TRBV29-1,TRBD2,TRBJ2-5,many,TGCAGCTGGGGAGGGGCGTTCCAAGAGACCCAGTACTTC,CSWGGAFQETQYF
TRBV28,TRBD2,TRBJ2-3,many,TGTGCCAGCAGCCATTATGGAGGGACTAGCGGGAGCACAGATACGCAGTATTTT,CASSHYGGTSGSTDTQYF
TRBV27,TRBD2,TRBJ2-1,many,TGTGCCAGCAGTCGTCCGGGACTAGCGGGCGTTGAGCAGTTCTTC,CASSRPGLAGVEQFF
TRBV20-1,-,TRBJ2-7,many,TGCAGTGCTACCCGTGCCCCTTCGTCCGAGCAGTACTTC,CSATRAPSSEQYF
TRBV12-3/TRBV12-4,TRBD2,TRBJ2-2,many,TGTGCCAGCAGTCCTAGCGGGGGGGCCCACACCGGGGAGCTGTTTTTT,CASSPSGGAHTGELFF
TRBV15,TRBD1,TRBJ2-1,many,TGTGCCACCAGCCCGGGACAGGCTTACAATGAGCAGTTCTTC,CATSPGQAYNEQFF
TRBV29-1,-,TRBJ2-6,many,TGCAGCGTTGAAGGAACTGGGGCCAACGTCCTGACTTTC,CSVEGTGANVLTF
TRBV28,-,TRBJ2-7,many,TGTGCCAGCAGTTCCCCCCGCCGCAGGGGTTACGAGCAGTACTTC,CASSSPRRRGYEQYF
TRBV30,-,TRBJ2-2,-,TGTGCCTGGAGACAGGGACTCATCGGGGAGCTGTTTTTT,CAWRQGLIGELFF
TRBV29-1,-,TRBJ1-1,many,TGCAGCGCCCGCGGGGGGGCGAACACTGAAGCTTTCTTT,CSARGGANTEAFF